The source of this T cell receptor beta chain is a study of T cells in tuberculosis. Study observations and caveats: Active tuberculosis alpha repertoires lay closer to GMM-specific TCRs than controls'.

CDR1 and CDR2 (germline): SGHRS, YFSETQ. Trimming took off 0 bases at V and 4 bases at J, with 11 bases between the two ends. CDR3 length: 15 amino acids. To note about this clone: No antigen is known for it.

Each donor contributed 100,000 or so T cells on average, unsorted. Profiling relied on immunoSEQ multiplex PCR, and the TCRdb table lists in-frame clones only, not all of them. The table lists tens of thousands of clones, approximately 92% of them singletons. The chain recombines TRBV5-1 with TRBJ1-5, with D perhaps TRBD1 (5 bases). The clonotype originates from a donor aged 10 to 29 with latent tuberculosis or without tuberculosis infection. Some clones in this sample may be carry-over from other donors' samples. The sequenced material came from PBMCs. CDR3 DNA sequence: TGCGCCAGCAGCTTGGTACCAGGGATGAATCAGCCCCAGCATTTT. The encoded protein is CASSLVPGMNQPQHF.